What follows is one T cell receptor beta chain and its context. Its antigen is undetermined. The data originate from a study of cytomegalovirus exposure and HLA in healthy donors. Whole-study results and caveats: Both high specificity and high sensitivity reportedly marked the classifier's diagnosis of cytomegalovirus status.

PCR amplification relied on 60 Vbeta primers (plus 13 Jbeta primers). The repertoire was sequenced with immunoSEQ multiplex PCR; TCRdb's copy has only in-frame clones and lacks some. The repertoire holds more than 80,000 clones, with more than 75% as singletons. The CDR3 covers 16 residues. V was clipped by 3 bases and J by 0 bases, with 15 bases between them. The germline V gene has CDR1 SGHRS and CDR2 YFSETQ. The sample comprised PBMCs. The chain carries TRBV5-1 and TRBJ1-1, with a tentative D call TRBD1 (5 bases). This clonotype was sampled from a woman aged 45-65 years in good health and CMV-seropositive. This CDR3 is CASSSWGGTMNTEAFF. CDR3 coding DNA: TGCGCCAGCAGCTCCTGGGGAGGGACGATGAACACTGAAGCTTTCTTT.